This T cell receptor (beta chain) stems from a study of beta chain features in type 1 diabetes. Study-level points and caveats: The study found fewer insertions and more deletions at VDJ junctions in type 1 diabetes patients. It was not settled here whether HLA type affects TCRB rearrangement.

Of the isolated RNA, all was reverse transcribed, and so the sequenced material was expressed TCRB transcripts. Clones were read by immunoSEQ multiplex PCR, and TCRdb kept only the in-frame ones, dropping some. The table includes 900,000 or so clones, roughly 15% detected once. CD4+ naive, central memory, regulatory and stem cell-like memory cells were sorted via CD45RO/CCR7/CD25/CD127/CD95/CD27. Comments on this clone: Its antigen is unknown.

The germline CDR1 and CDR2 sequences are SNHLY and FYNNEI. Between the trimmed V and J ends, which lost 9 bases and 3 bases, there was a span of 14 bases. There are 13 residues in the CDR3. The clonotype originates from a woman aged 18-29 years in good health. The genes are TRBV2 and TRBJ1-2; D perhaps matches TRBD1 (5 bases). The sample consisted of naive CD4+ T cells from blood. The chain's CDR3 is CARGGDAYYGYTF. The CDR3 DNA sequence: TGTGCCAGGGGGGGAGACGCCTACTATGGCTACACCTTC.